The clone carrying this TCR beta chain was observed a few times. Its antigen is not known. A second PCR, run for roughly 7 to 11 cycles, used a sample-barcoded 5' primer plus a J-beta primer mix. Each cDNA molecule carried a tag from a template-switch adaptor that contained 12 random nucleotides. TCRdb recomputed calls from the 5' RACE reads with MiXCR, one row per CDR3 protein. The data contain about 1,400,000 distinct CDR3 sequences, around 59% of them singletons. Germline assignment: CDR1 MNHEY and CDR2 SVGAGI. Between the trimmed V and J ends, which lost 8 bases and 1 base, there was a span of 11 bases. This CDR3 has 13 amino acids. This sample is drawn from a study of blood T cells in healthy people across ages. The wider study: Capture by template switching was about one barcoded beta molecule per two T cells.

Findings and caveats of the study: Naive CD4+ cell counts and diversity both ran higher in long-lived than in aged donors.

The V and J genes are TRBV6-5 and TRBJ1-1, with TRBD1 as a possible D gene (5 bases). This receptor was identified in a man aged 18 to 30 in good health. Material for sequencing was blood. CDR3 region: CASGAGPNTEAFF. As DNA, the CDR3 is TGTGCCAGCGGGGCAGGGCCGAACACTGAAGCTTTCTTT.